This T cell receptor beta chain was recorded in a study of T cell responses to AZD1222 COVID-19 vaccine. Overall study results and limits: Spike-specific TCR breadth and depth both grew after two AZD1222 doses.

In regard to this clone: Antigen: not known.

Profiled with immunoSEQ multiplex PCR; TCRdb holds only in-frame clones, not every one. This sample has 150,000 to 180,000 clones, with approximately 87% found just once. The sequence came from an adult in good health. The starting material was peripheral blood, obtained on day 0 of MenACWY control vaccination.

In DNA form, the CDR3 reads TGTGCCAGCAGCCCGACCAACGTCCTGACTTTC. Translation gives CASSPTNVLTF. The chain uses TRBV7-2 and TRBJ2-6; D ambiguous. Trimming cost V 5 bases and J 8 bases, with 4 bases left between them. The CDR3 has 11 residues. Germline-derived CDR1 and CDR2 are SGHTA and FQGNSA.